Ten or more counts support the clone carrying this T cell receptor beta chain. The data were taken from a study of identical twins. The CDR3 contains 14 residues. The germline V gene encodes CDR1 KGHSH and CDR2 LQKENI. Trimming pared 3 bases from V and 5 bases from J, leaving 12 bases between. TCRdb reanalysed the 5' RACE reads using MiXCR and keeps one entry per CDR3 protein. The sample holds some 790,000 distinct CDR3 sequences; 18% are singletons and the top ten take around 13%. Separately, the same data were catalogued under a study of T cells expressing NK-cell markers. From that second work: In a group of several donors, dominant NKG2C+ clonotypes represented about 1.0-7.0% of CD8+ T cells.

V usage is TRBV18 and J usage is TRBJ2-3, with unresolved D. The origin of this receptor is a woman aged 18-30 years in good health. The sample consisted of PBMCs. CDR3 nucleotides: TGTGCCAGCTCACCTGGAACCGGCGGAGATACGCAGTATTTT. Its protein product is CASSPGTGGDTQYF.